Below are 23 T cell receptor beta chains sequenced from a single sample in a study of cytotoxic CD8 clonotypes in ibrutinib-treated CLL. TCRdb keeps only in-frame clones here, not all; method: immunoSEQ multiplex PCR. The sample yields some 200,000 clones, 70% seen once. Sequences were derived from PBMCs, sampled after 12 months of ibrutinib treatment. These receptors all stem from a human donor with chronic lymphocytic leukemia.

The rearrangement joins TRBV7-3 to TRBJ1-2, with 9 positions matching TRBD1. CDR1 and CDR2 from the germline V gene are SGHTA and FQGTGA. V lost 5 bases to trimming and J lost 7 bases; unmatched junction nucleotides: 5. CDR3 size: 13 residues. Here the CDR3 DNA reads TGTGCCAGCAGCGAGGACAGGGGTACTGGCTACACCTTC. Protein sequence: CASSEDRGTGYTF.

The chain is built from TRBV30 and TRBJ1-5; D uncertain. This CDR3 has 17 residues. V dropped 0 bases and J dropped 0 bases, with 15 bases sitting between them. CDR1 and CDR2 (germline): GTSNPN, SVGIG (reference sequence). As DNA, the CDR3 is TGTGCCTGGAGTGTGAGGTTCTGGAAAAATAGCAATCAGCCCCAGCATTTT. The encoded protein is CAWSVRFWKNSNQPQHF.

The sample holds a few counts of this clone. V gene TRBV19 combines with J gene TRBJ1-3; 9 positions agree with TRBD1. This CDR3 has 16 amino acids. The germline V gene has CDR1 LNHDA and CDR2 SQIVND (reference sequence). The V gene end was trimmed by 6 bases and the J gene end by 0 bases; junction bases not matched to a gene: 6. CDR3 residues: CASRLGQGYSGNTIYF. The CDR3 nucleotides read TGTGCCAGTAGATTGGGACAGGGCTACTCTGGAAACACCATATATTTT.

This clone was seen more than once but under ten times. The chain has TRBV7-9 and TRBJ1-6; TRBD1 aligns across 7 bases. J gave up 8 bases and V 3 bases, and 4 bases lay outside the gene matches. The CDR3 runs to 14 residues. Per the germline V gene, CDR1 is SEHNR and CDR2 is FQNEAQ (reference sequence). CDR3 amino acids: CASSLTGFDSPLHF. The CDR3 DNA reads as TGTGCCAGCAGCTTGACAGGGTTTGATTCACCCCTCCACTTT.

This rearrangement joins TRBV2 to TRBJ1-1, with 11 bases matching TRBD1. In germline, CDR1 is SNHLY, CDR2 FYNNEI. With 6 bases clipped from V and 1 base from J, the junction kept 4 bases outside the gene matches. The CDR3 consists of 15 residues. The CDR3 bases are TGTGCCAGCAGAGGACAGGGGGCCAGGAACACTGAAGCTTTCTTT. Amino acids: CASRGQGARNTEAFF.

Many counts were recorded for this clone. The chain combines TRBV7-2 with TRBJ2-7, with a possible D match to TRBD2 (5 bases). Germline CDR1 and CDR2: SGHTA and FQGNSA. The CDR3 extends over 13 amino acids. V gave up 2 bases and J gave up 7 bases, with 12 bases separating them. CDR3 coding DNA: TGTGCCAGCAGCTTAAAACTAGAAAGTGAGCAGTACTTC. Translation: CASSLKLESEQYF.

About this clone itself: The sample has other DNA sequences that encode this CDR3 too. The J gene is TRBJ1-2, the V gene TRBV18; D ambiguous. With 0 bases removed from V and 5 bases from J, the gap between germline ends came to 7 bases. Germline V gene lookup returns CDR1 KGHSH and CDR2 LQKENI. The CDR3 runs to 13 residues. The CDR3: CASSPPGSYGYTF. DNA of the CDR3: TGTGCCAGCTCACCACCTGGGTCGTATGGCTACACCTTC.

J is TRBJ1-3 and V is TRBV7-9; D is unresolved. The germline CDR1 and CDR2 sequences are SEHNR and FQNEAQ (reference sequence). The germline V and J ends were trimmed by 1 base and 4 bases, with 5 bases remaining between them. This CDR3 has 13 residues. CDR3 sequence: CASSLGAGNTIYF. For the CDR3, the DNA is TGTGCCAGCAGCTTAGGGGCGGGAAACACCATATATTTT.

The gene calls are TRBV30 and TRBJ1-1; 9 positions match TRBD1. V shed 0 bases and J 3 bases; nucleotides not matched to a gene: 5. Looked up from germline, CDR1 is GTSNPN and CDR2 is SVGIG (reference sequence). This CDR3 has 15 amino acids. The CDR3 protein is CAWSVQRTGDTEAFF. In nucleotides, the CDR3 is TGTGCCTGGAGTGTACAACGGACAGGGGACACTGAAGCTTTCTTT.

This chain joins TRBV5-1 and TRBJ1-3, with 7 bases lining up with TRBD1. Germline V lookup: CDR1 SGHRS, CDR2 YFSETQ. The V gene end was trimmed by 1 base and the J gene end by 4 bases; junction bases not matched to a gene: 8. The CDR3 covers 16 residues. The CDR3 loop is CASSLQGGIVGNTIYF. The CDR3 region has the DNA TGCGCCAGCAGCTTGCAGGGGGGCATTGTCGGAAACACCATATATTTT.

The V gene is TRBV28, the J gene TRBJ1-5; D uncertain. This CDR3 is 15 amino acids long. Germline-derived CDR1 and CDR2 are MDHEN and SYDVKM. The germline V and J ends were trimmed by 3 bases and 1 base, with 10 bases remaining between them. The CDR3 here is CASSLPLGSNQPQHF. The CDR3 coding sequence is TGTGCCAGCAGTTTGCCCCTCGGGAGCAATCAGCCCCAGCATTTT.

This chain joins TRBV30 and TRBJ1-2; possibly TRBD1 for D (6 bases). Deletions cut 3 bases from V and 7 bases from J, with 15 bases between. Per the germline V gene, CDR1 is GTSNPN and CDR2 is SVGIG (reference sequence). The CDR3 loop spans 13 amino acids. The chain's CDR3 is CAWSGRGAGGYTF. CDR3 nucleotide sequence: TGTGCCTGGAGCGGACGGGGGGCTGGTGGCTACACCTTC. Supplemented by reference TRBV30 and TRBJ1-2, the full variable domain reads SQTIHQWPATLVQPVGSPLSLECTVEGTSNPNLYWYRQAAGRGLQLLFYSVGIGQISSEVPQNLSASRPQDRQFILSSKKLLLSDSGFYLCAWSGRGAGGYTFGSGTRLTVV.

The chain links TRBV9 to TRBJ1-5; no firm D call. Trimming stripped 4 bases from V and 5 bases from J, with 10 bases between. The CDR3 runs to 13 residues. Germline loops: CDR1 SGDLS, CDR2 YYNGEE. The CDR3 spells CASSPRTDQPQHF. In DNA form, the CDR3 reads TGTGCCAGCAGCCCCAGGACCGATCAGCCCCAGCATTTT.

The genes are TRBV9 and TRBJ1-5; 10 bases agree with TRBD1. V gave up 2 bases and J gave up 4 bases; unmatched junction bases: 9. In germline, CDR1 is SGDLS, CDR2 YYNGEE. The CDR3 spans 17 residues. The CDR3 nucleotides read TGTGCCAGCAGCGTCCGGGACAGGGGATTAGGTAATCAGCCCCAGCATTTT. Amino acid sequence: CASSVRDRGLGNQPQHF.

This clone has a handful of counts. The V gene is TRBV5-6, the J gene TRBJ2-7, with 12 bases matching TRBD1. Germline assignment: CDR1 SGHDT and CDR2 YYEEEE. Trimming at V came to 4 bases and at J to 6 bases, leaving 5 bases not matched to a gene. The CDR3 sequence is 14 residues long. CDR3 region: CASSRDRGRGEQYF. The CDR3 coding sequence is TGTGCCAGCAGCCGGGACAGGGGGCGAGGCGAGCAGTACTTC.

The J gene is TRBJ1-5, the V gene TRBV5-1; D may be TRBD1 (5 bases). Germline-derived CDR1 and CDR2 are SGHRS and YFSETQ. The CDR3 is 14 residues long. Trimming left V 4 bases short and J 8 bases short, with 16 bases between. For the CDR3, the DNA is TGCGCCAGCAGCCTCGCTGGGGCTCAAGAGCCCCAGCATTTT. Translated, it gives CASSLAGAQEPQHF.

The chain is built from TRBV27 and TRBJ1-4; D ambiguous. The CDR3 runs 15 residues. The germline V gene encodes CDR1 MNHEY and CDR2 SMNVEV (reference sequence). V was shortened by 3 bases and J by 0 bases, with 8 bases between the two germline ends. The CDR3, as DNA: TGTGCCAGCAGTTTCCTCGGTGCAACTAATGAAAAACTGTTTTTT. Its protein is CASSFLGATNEKLFF.

About this clone itself: At one end the junction does not follow the germline gene, possibly because of a read error. In the same sample, other DNA sequences code for this CDR3. The chain recombines TRBV15 with TRBJ1-2; TRBD1 agrees at 7 bases. CDR1 is LNHNV and CDR2 is YYDKDF in the germline V gene (reference sequence). This CDR3 comprises 16 residues. The CDR3 sequence: CATSRGAGGDGYGYTF. The CDR3 DNA is TGCGCCACCAGCAGAGGGGCAGGGGGGGACGGCTATGGCTACACCTTC. The full variable domain, with the rest looked up from reference TRBV15 and TRBJ1-2, is DAMVIQNPRYQVTQFGKPVTLSCSQTLNHNVMYWYQQKSSQAPKLLFHYYDKDFNNEADTPDNFQSRRPNTSFCFLDIRSPGLGDTAMYLCATSRGAGGDGYGYTFGSGTRLTVV.

The genes are TRBV7-2 and TRBJ2-7; D is ambiguous. V lost 1 base, J lost 5 bases, and 12 bases lay in between. CDR1 and CDR2 (germline): SGHTA, FQGNSA. The CDR3 totals 14 residues. The CDR3 loop is CASSLGGAINEQYF. The CDR3, as DNA: TGTGCCAGCAGCTTAGGTGGCGCTATTAACGAGCAGTACTTC.

The chain employs TRBV6-4 and TRBJ1-6, with D possibly TRBD1 on 5 matching bases. The CDR3 consists of 13 residues. Trimming left V 4 bases short and J 6 bases short, with 7 bases between. CDR1 is MRHNA and CDR2 is SNTAGT in the germline V gene. Here the CDR3 DNA reads TGTGCCAGCAGTGGGGACGGTAATTCACCCCTCCACTTT. Translated: CASSGDGNSPLHF.

V is TRBV6-5 and J is TRBJ1-2, with D tentatively TRBD1 (5 bases). The germline V gene has CDR1 MNHEY and CDR2 SVGAGI. The CDR3 spans 13 residues. Trimming left V 2 bases short and J 4 bases short, with 8 bases between. The CDR3 sequence is CASSYRGGYGYTF. The DNA of the CDR3 is TGTGCCAGCAGTTACCGGGGGGGCTATGGCTACACCTTC.

In nucleotides, the CDR3 is TGCGCCAGCAGCTTGAGTCCATCGAACTATGGCTACACCTTC. Translated: CASSLSPSNYGYTF. The V call is TRBV5-1, the J call TRBJ1-2; the D is unclear. Germline values: CDR1 SGHRS, CDR2 YFSETQ. CDR3 length: 14 residues. The V end lost 1 base, the J end lost 2 bases, and 9 bases lay between the germline ends. Variable domain in full (rest from reference TRBV5-1 and TRBJ1-2): KAGVTQTPRYLIKTRGQQVTLSCSPISGHRSVSWYQQTPGQGLQFLFEYFSETQRNKGNFPGRFSGRQFSNSRSEMNVSTLELGDSALYLCASSLSPSNYGYTFGSGTRLTVV.

The chain joins TRBV27 to TRBJ1-1, with 11 bases matching TRBD1. V was clipped by 5 bases and J by 11 bases; unmatched bases: 13. Germline-derived CDR1 and CDR2 are MNHEY and SMNVEV (reference sequence). This CDR3 has 15 amino acids. Here the CDR3 reads CASSVVLGQGDRAFF. For the CDR3, the DNA is TGTGCCAGCAGTGTCGTCCTGGGACAGGGGGATCGTGCTTTCTTT.